The TCR beta chain described here comes from a study of shared clonotypes between healthy human individuals. Several immunoSEQ 96-well plates shared each subset's DNA, each plate a replicate. Measured with immunoSEQ multiplex PCR; TCRdb has only the in-frame clones, and not every one. The repertoire holds fewer than 400,000 clones, with roughly 70% as singletons. The CDR3 loop spans 16 amino acids. Germline CDR1 SGHVS, CDR2 FQNEAQ. Trimming at V came to 0 bases and at J to 3 bases, leaving 5 bases not matched to a gene. There are a few counts of this clone. Donors had no recently reported acute infections or vaccinations and were HIV-negative.

The material sequenced was memory CD4+ T cells sorted from blood. Subset noted: CD45RA-negative fraction. V gene TRBV7-8 combines with J gene TRBJ2-7, with 10 nucleotides matching TRBD1. This clonotype was sampled from a man aged 25-40 years in good health. The DNA of the CDR3 is TGTGCCAGCAGCTTAGCGGACAGGGGGGGAAGCTACGAGCAGTACTTC. Translating it yields CASSLADRGGSYEQYF.